This T cell receptor beta chain was observed in a study of Tregs in tolerant kidney transplant recipients. The method was immunoSEQ multiplex PCR; TCRdb's version includes in-frame clones alone and lacks a portion of them. The data contain about 100,000 clones, under 95% of them singletons. As concerns this clone: The antigen is unknown.

Mixed chimerism was transient after nonmyeloablative marrow transplants from related graft donors. Thawed PBMCs were FACS-sorted into unstimulated CD4+CD25+CD127- regulatory T cells, CD4+CD25- non-regulatory cells, CD4 and CD8 cells. Study-level points and caveats: Expanding Tregs on activated donor B cells appeared to best identify donor-specific TCRbeta clones. Donor-specific Treg expansion exceeded global Treg expansion in tolerant patients, suggesting antigen drive. Biological reproducibility was not directly addressed in this study.

The CDR3 is 15 residues long. Germline CDR1 reads SGHRS; CDR2 reads YFSETQ. V was pared by 7 bases and J by 0 bases, with 9 bases of the junction left unmatched. This TCR derives from a human patient who received a combined kidney and bone marrow transplant. Some of these T cells may belong to the graft donor. Sequenced material: CD4+ T cells from blood (PBMCs), taken 12 months after the transplant. The chain uses TRBV5-1 and TRBJ2-7, with 8 nucleotides matching TRBD2. The CDR3 DNA reads TGCGCCAGCCGAGGGGCGGGAGGATACTCCTACGAGCAGTACTTC. Protein sequence: CASRGAGGYSYEQYF.